The clone carrying this TCR beta chain was counted a few times. This record comes from a study of blood T cells in healthy people across ages. Study context: About one barcoded beta molecule per two T cells came from capture by template switching.

Trimming left V 0 bases short and J 3 bases short, with 10 bases between. This CDR3 is 15 amino acids long. Per the germline V gene, CDR1 is SGDLS and CDR2 is YYNGEE. The study drew donors from healthy Caucasian individuals in Russia aged roughly 6 to 90. Alongside a J-beta primer mix, a sample-barcoded 5' primer served in a second PCR lasting about 7 to 11 cycles. TCRdb analysed the 5' RACE reads with MiXCR anew, one entry per CDR3 protein. The sample carries 1.8 million or so distinct CDR3 sequences, 30% to 40% recorded once. This receptor was taken from a human donor in good health. The sequencing input was blood. The chain is built from TRBV9 and TRBJ2-4; D unresolved. In nucleotides, the CDR3 is TGTGCCAGCAGCGTAGGTGGCAGCTACAAAAACATTCAGTACTTC. This codes for CASSVGGSYKNIQYF.